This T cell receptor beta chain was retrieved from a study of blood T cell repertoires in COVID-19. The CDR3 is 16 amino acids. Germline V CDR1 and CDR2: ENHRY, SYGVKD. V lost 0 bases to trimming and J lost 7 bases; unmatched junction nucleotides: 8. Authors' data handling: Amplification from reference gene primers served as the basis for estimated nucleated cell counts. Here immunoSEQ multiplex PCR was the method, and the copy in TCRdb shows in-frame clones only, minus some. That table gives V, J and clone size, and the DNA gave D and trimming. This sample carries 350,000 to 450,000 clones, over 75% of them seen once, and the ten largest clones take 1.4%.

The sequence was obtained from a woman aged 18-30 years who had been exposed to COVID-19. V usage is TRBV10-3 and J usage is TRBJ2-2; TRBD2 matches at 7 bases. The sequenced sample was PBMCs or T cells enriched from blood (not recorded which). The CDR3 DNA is TGTGCCATCAGTGAGTCCCTCTCGGGAGGAGTCGGGGAGCTGTTTTTT. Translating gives CAISESLSGGVGELFF.